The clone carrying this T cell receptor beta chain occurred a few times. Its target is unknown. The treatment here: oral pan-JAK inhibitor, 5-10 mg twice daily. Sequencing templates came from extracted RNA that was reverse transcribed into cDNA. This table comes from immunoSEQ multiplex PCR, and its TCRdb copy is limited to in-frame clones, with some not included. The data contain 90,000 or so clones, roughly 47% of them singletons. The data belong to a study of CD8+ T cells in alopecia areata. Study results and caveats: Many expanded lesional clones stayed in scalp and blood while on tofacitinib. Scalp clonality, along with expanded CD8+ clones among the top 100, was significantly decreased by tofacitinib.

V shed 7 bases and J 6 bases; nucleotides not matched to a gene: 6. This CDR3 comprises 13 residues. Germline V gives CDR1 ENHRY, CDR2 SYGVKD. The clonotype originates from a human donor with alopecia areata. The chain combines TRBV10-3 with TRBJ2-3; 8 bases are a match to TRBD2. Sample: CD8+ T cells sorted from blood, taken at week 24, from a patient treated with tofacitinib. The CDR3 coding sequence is TGTGCCATCAAAGAGCGGGAGATGGATACGCAGTATTTT. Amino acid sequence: CAIKEREMDTQYF.